These 20 T cell receptor beta chains originate from one sample sequenced in a study of blood T cell repertoires in COVID-19. Clones were sequenced by immunoSEQ multiplex PCR, and TCRdb holds only the in-frame ones, with some missing. This sample yields 290,000 or so clones, of which 70% to 90% are seen a single time; around 1.2% belongs to the top ten. Sequenced input: peripheral blood. The receptors come from a man between 65 and 85 years old with acute or convalescent COVID-19.

The chain has TRBV7-2 and TRBJ1-6, with TRBD1 as a possible D gene (5 bases). This CDR3 is built from 17 residues. Trimming pared 2 bases from V and 7 bases from J, leaving 18 bases between. CDR1 is SGHTA and CDR2 is FQGNSA in the germline V gene. CDR3 bases: TGTGCCAGCAGCTTACGCCAGGGAGGTCTCGGGAATTCACCCCTCCACTTT. Protein sequence: CASSLRQGGLGNSPLHF.

The CDR3: CATSDSAGTGDYEQYF. The CDR3, as DNA: TGTGCCACCAGTGACTCCGCCGGGACAGGGGACTACGAGCAGTACTTC. V usage is TRBV24-1 and J usage is TRBJ2-7; 10 positions agree with TRBD1. Trimming at V came to 4 bases and at J to 3 bases, leaving 8 bases not matched to a gene. In germline, CDR1 is KGHDR, CDR2 SFDVKD. CDR3 length: 16 amino acids.

This rearrangement joins TRBV29-1 to TRBJ2-5, with unresolved D. Germline CDR1 is SQVTM and CDR2 is ANQGSEA. The CDR3 sequence is 12 residues long. V was pared by 1 base and J by 8 bases, with 11 bases between. The CDR3 DNA reads as TGCAGCGTTGAAGCCGGAGACCGTACCCAGTACTTC. It specifies CSVEAGDRTQYF.

V usage is TRBV19 and J usage is TRBJ1-1; D ambiguous. The CDR3 runs 13 residues. With 4 bases removed from V and 0 bases from J, the gap between germline ends came to 6 bases. Germline CDR1 reads LNHDA; CDR2 reads SQIVND (reference sequence). The CDR3 region is CASSTTLNTEAFF. As DNA, the CDR3 is TGTGCCAGTAGTACGACACTGAACACTGAAGCTTTCTTT.

The rearrangement joins TRBV28 to TRBJ2-1, with TRBD1 matching 12 bases. The CDR3 is made up of 15 amino acids. V trimming: 5 bases; J trimming: 8 bases; junction bases outside the gene matches: 7. Per germline, CDR1 MDHEN and CDR2 SYDVKM. The CDR3 DNA reads as TGTGCCAGCAGTCTCACCGGGACAGGGGGCTATGAGCAGTTCTTC. This codes for CASSLTGTGGYEQFF.

The chain joins TRBV5-1 to TRBJ2-3, with TRBD2 matching 12 bases. CDR1 is SGHRS, CDR2 YFSETQ, per germline. The CDR3 has 18 amino acids. V trimming: 4 bases; J trimming: 2 bases; junction bases outside the gene matches: 11. CDR3 amino acids: CASSPEKSSGRATDTQYF. As DNA, the CDR3 is TGCGCCAGCAGCCCTGAAAAATCTAGCGGGAGGGCCACAGATACGCAGTATTTT.

The CDR3 protein is CATSDLSRGGDTQYF. Written as DNA, the CDR3 is TGTGCCACCAGTGATTTGAGTCGAGGCGGGGATACGCAGTATTTT. This chain connects TRBV24-1 to TRBJ2-3, with D possibly being TRBD2 (5 bases). The germline V gene has CDR1 KGHDR and CDR2 SFDVKD. Trimming stripped 0 bases from V and 6 bases from J, with 12 bases between. The length of the CDR3 is 15 residues.

The V call is TRBV5-4, the J call TRBJ2-3, with D possibly being TRBD2 (7 bases). Trimming removed 4 bases from V and 2 bases from J, with 14 bases in between. The germline V gene encodes CDR1 SGHNT and CDR2 YYREEE (reference sequence). This CDR3 contains 15 residues. The CDR3 nucleotides are TGTGCCAGCAGCCCGGGGGGACACTCCACAGATACGCAGTATTTT. This gives the protein CASSPGGHSTDTQYF.

The chain carries TRBV24-1 and TRBJ2-2; no reliable D call. The CDR3 length is 14 residues. The germline V gene encodes CDR1 KGHDR and CDR2 SFDVKD. Trimming stripped 5 bases from V and 0 bases from J, with 6 bases between. The CDR3 DNA is TGTGCCACCAGTGCTATAGCGAACACCGGGGAGCTGTTTTTT. Protein sequence: CATSAIANTGELFF.

The J gene is TRBJ1-6, the V gene TRBV9; weak D call: TRBD1 (5 bases). The germline gives CDR1 SGDLS, CDR2 YYNGEE. With 0 bases removed from V and 4 bases from J, the gap between germline ends came to 20 bases. The CDR3 contains 19 residues. In DNA form, the CDR3 reads TGTGCCAGCAGCGTAGAAGTCAAGGGGAGGGAAACTTATAATTCACCCCTCCACTTT. The encoded protein is CASSVEVKGRETYNSPLHF.

The chain carries TRBV27 and TRBJ2-2, with 10 bases matching TRBD2. This CDR3 comprises 17 residues. V shed 5 bases, J shed 7 bases, and the junction held 13 bases outside the gene matches. Germline V CDR1 and CDR2: MNHEY, SMNVEV (reference sequence). CDR3 in amino acids: CASSPGLAEAFNGELFF. In nucleotides, the CDR3 is TGTGCCAGCAGTCCAGGACTAGCGGAAGCATTTAACGGGGAGCTGTTTTTT.

V is TRBV15 and J is TRBJ1-2, with D possibly being TRBD1 (6 bases). V was clipped by 0 bases and J by 4 bases, with 12 bases between them. This CDR3 is built from 15 residues. The V gene's germline CDR1 is LNHNV and CDR2 YYDKDF (reference sequence). The CDR3 loop reads CATSRDVGASYGYTF. The CDR3 DNA follows: TGTGCCACCAGCAGAGACGTGGGGGCCTCCTATGGCTACACCTTC.

The chain uses TRBV28 and TRBJ1-4, with 7 bases that match TRBD1. J gave up 8 bases and V 6 bases, and 12 bases lay outside the gene matches. This CDR3 comprises 15 residues. Germline V gives CDR1 MDHEN, CDR2 SYDVKM. CDR3 sequence: CASRDEDRSREKLFF. CDR3 nucleotides: TGTGCCAGCAGAGACGAGGACAGGTCCCGCGAAAAACTGTTTTTT. Drawing the rest from reference TRBV28 and TRBJ1-4, the complete variable domain is DVKVTQSSRYLVKRTGEKVFLECVQDMDHENMFWYRQDPGLGLRLIYFSYDVKMKEKGDIPEGYSVSREKKERFSLILESASTNQTSMYLCASRDEDRSREKLFFGSGTQLSVL.

CDR3 in DNA: TGTGCCAGCAGGGGACAGGAGTCCTACGAGCAGTACTTC. It codes for CASRGQESYEQYF. This chain links TRBV7-9 with TRBJ2-7; 8 bases line up with TRBD1. The CDR3 loop spans 13 amino acids. The V gene end was trimmed by 6 bases and the J gene end by 1 base; junction bases not matched to a gene: 2. Germline V CDR1 and CDR2: SEHNR, FQNEAQ (reference sequence).

V gene TRBV3-1 (or the pseudogene TRBV3-2) combines with J gene TRBJ2-1; 11 nucleotides align to TRBD2. CDR1 is LGHDT and CDR2 is YNNKEL in the germline V gene (reference sequence). CDR3 length: 15 amino acids. V shed 3 bases, J shed 9 bases, and the junction held 7 bases outside the gene matches. The chain's CDR3 is CASSQVSGGAGEQFF. CDR3 coding DNA: TGTGCCAGCAGCCAGGTTAGCGGGGGGGCTGGTGAGCAGTTCTTC.

The gene calls are TRBV11-2 and TRBJ2-7; 9 bases are shared with TRBD2. Per germline, CDR1 SGHAT and CDR2 FQNNGV. J was trimmed by 5 bases and V by 5 bases; bases with no gene match: 10. CDR3 length: 15 amino acids. Written as DNA, the CDR3 is TGTGCCAGCAGCGGCTTAGCGGGAGCTTTAGACGAGCAGTACTTC. Translating gives CASSGLAGALDEQYF.

This sequence joins TRBV5-1 and TRBJ2-2, with TRBD2 identical over 13 bases. After removal of 2 bases from V and 7 bases from J, the junction contained 11 bases not matched to a gene. The CDR3 has 18 residues. Germline V gene lookup returns CDR1 SGHRS and CDR2 YFSETQ. The DNA for the CDR3 is TGCGCCAGCAGCTTAACGAGACTAGCGGGAGGATTAGGCGGGGAGCTGTTTTTT. This encodes CASSLTRLAGGLGGELFF.

V is TRBV4-3 and J is TRBJ2-3; 8 bases align to TRBD2. In germline, CDR1 is LGHNA, CDR2 YSLEER. V shed 6 bases and J 5 bases; nucleotides not matched to a gene: 10. This CDR3 region has 15 residues. This CDR3 reads CASSYNGGAGDTQYF. As DNA, the CDR3 is TGCGCCAGCAGTTACAACGGGGGGGCCGGAGATACGCAGTATTTT.

This chain uses TRBV6-2 or TRBV6-3 with TRBJ1-1; 7 bases match TRBD1. The CDR3 runs 14 residues. Trimming cost V 5 bases and J 6 bases; bases outside gene matches: 9. Germline V gives CDR1 MNHEY, CDR2 SVGEGT. In DNA form, the CDR3 reads TGTGCCAGCAGTACAGACAGGGAGGTCGCTGAAGCTTTCTTT. Translation: CASSTDREVAEAFF.

This clone came up a few times. The genes are TRBV3-1 (or the pseudogene TRBV3-2) and TRBJ2-5; no clear D gene. Germline loops: CDR1 LGHDT, CDR2 YNNKEL (reference sequence). The V and J ends lost 0 bases and 2 bases respectively, with 13 bases between them. CDR3 length: 16 residues. The CDR3 nucleotides read TGTGCCAGCAGCCAAGATCTACCGGGTTGGCAAGAGACCCAGTACTTC. It codes for CASSQDLPGWQETQYF.